Listed below are T cell receptor beta chains from one sample, sequenced in a study of cytomegalovirus exposure and HLA in healthy donors. Some clones are missing from TCRdb's copy, which holds only in-frame ones; the method was immunoSEQ multiplex PCR. The table lists approximately 190,000 clones, around four fifths of them singletons, with around 6.7% in the top ten. The specimen sequenced was PBMCs. These TCRs come from a man aged 18 to 35 in good health and CMV-seropositive. Both conserved end residues are part of each CDR3. The D gene is left open where the match is weak. Clone sizes are given selectively: once, few, many, or a class where the clone is expanded.

d_gene,j_gene,v_gene,abundance,CDR3nt,CDR3aa
.,TRBJ1-1,TRBV4-1,.,TGCGCCAGCAGCCCCCCTTGGGGGCTGCCGAAAAGAAACACTGAAGCTTTCTTT,CASSPPWGLPKRNTEAFF
.,TRBJ2-2,TRBV4-2,few,TGTGCCAGCAGCCAAGACCTAAACGGGGAGCTGTTTTTT,CASSQDLNGELFF
.,TRBJ2-2,TRBV7-7,.,TGTGCCAGCAGCTCCTTAGTGGGGGCGCACGGGGAGCTGTTTTTT,CASSSLVGAHGELFF
.,TRBJ2-1,TRBV7-2,once,TGTGCCAGCAGCAAGACTAGCTCCTACAATGAGCAGTTCTTC,CASSKTSSYNEQFF
TRBD1,TRBJ2-1,TRBV7-2,.,TGTGCCAGCAGCTCCGGGGGGACAGGGGTTGATGAGCAGTTCTTC,CASSSGGTGVDEQFF
.,TRBJ2-4,TRBV9,.,TGTGCCAGCAGCGCGCCTCGGGGTGACATTCAGTACTTC,CASSAPRGDIQYF
.,TRBJ1-2,TRBV28,once,TGTGCCAGCAGCTCTCCTCAGGGCCACTATGGCTACACCTTC,CASSSPQGHYGYTF
.,TRBJ2-7,TRBV9,once,TGTGCCAGCAGCGTAGCTCCGGGAGCCCAAAACGAGCAGTACTTC,CASSVAPGAQNEQYF
.,TRBJ1-3,TRBV4-3,.,TGCGCCAGCAGTCGTCAGAAGTTTGGAAACACCATATATTTT,CASSRQKFGNTIYF
.,TRBJ2-5,TRBV28,.,TGTGCCAGCAGTCCACTGCCACCCGAGCCAGAGACCCAGTACTTC,CASSPLPPEPETQYF
.,TRBJ2-7,TRBV25-1,.,TGTGCCAGCAGTGCCGCAGGGCACGAGCAGTACTTC,CASSAAGHEQYF
.,TRBJ1-1,TRBV5-5,.,TGTGCCAGCAGCTCCCCTCGGGCAGGGCGAACTGAAGCTTTCTTT,CASSSPRAGRTEAFF
.,TRBJ1-4,TRBV30,.,TGTGCCTGGAGTGAGGTGGGACTCCCATCGGCTAATGAAAAACTGTTTTTT,CAWSEVGLPSANEKLFF
.,TRBJ2-2,TRBV23-1,.,TGCGCCAGCACCTCCGAAGGGAGCCGCTCGAACACCGGGGAGCTGTTTTTT,CASTSEGSRSNTGELFF
TRBD2,TRBJ2-5,TRBV11-1,.,TGTGCCAGCAGTGCGACTAGCGGGGGACAAGAGACCCAGTACTTC,CASSATSGGQETQYF
TRBD1,TRBJ1-1,TRBV5-4,once,TGTGCCAGCAGCATCGACAGGGGAGGGACTGAAGCTTTCTTT,CASSIDRGGTEAFF
TRBD1,TRBJ1-3,TRBV7-6,.,TGTGCCAGCAGCTACAGGGGGTTGCCTGGAAACACCATATATTTT,CASSYRGLPGNTIYF
.,TRBJ2-2,TRBV2,.,TGTGCCAGCAGTCCATCAAAGGCGGGCCCCGGGTGGACCGGGGAGCTGTTTTTT,CASSPSKAGPGWTGELFF
.,TRBJ1-5,TRBV30,.,TGTGCCTGGAGCGTAGGATCGGGGGGGCGCAATCAGCCCCAGCATTTT,CAWSVGSGGRNQPQHF
TRBD1,TRBJ2-1,TRBV5-6,.,TGTGCCAGCAGCCCGTCCCGGGACAGGGTTACGGTCTTC,CASSPSRDRVTVF
.,TRBJ2-6,TRBV5-1,.,TGCGCCAGCAGCTCTACCGCGGTCCCTGGGGCCAACGTCCTGACTTTC,CASSSTAVPGANVLTF
TRBD1,TRBJ2-1,TRBV12-5,.,TGTGCTAGTGGTTGGGTTGGACAGGGAGGCCGAAATGAGCAGTTCTTC,CASGWVGQGGRNEQFF
TRBD2,TRBJ2-1,TRBV27,.,TGTGCCAGCAGTCCCCCCGTGACTAGCGGTCTCTACAATGAGCAGTTCTTC,CASSPPVTSGLYNEQFF
.,TRBJ1-2,TRBV7-2,few,TGTGCCAGCAACCCGAAAGGGGCTAACTATGGCTACACCTTC,CASNPKGANYGYTF
.,TRBJ1-1,TRBV27,.,TGTGCCAGCAGTTTATCCCGGGGGGCCAACACTGAAGCTTTCTTT,CASSLSRGANTEAFF
.,TRBJ1-1,TRBV6-6,once,TGTGCCAGCACTACTACTGTGGGGAACACTGAAGCTTTCTTT,CASTTTVGNTEAFF
.,TRBJ2-1,TRBV11-2,.,TGTGCCGTCCGGGGGAAAGGTGACAATGAGCAGTTCTTC,CAVRGKGDNEQFF
TRBD2,TRBJ2-5,TRBV5-1,.,TGCGCCAGCAGCTCAGGACTAGCGGCGTTACAAGAGACCCAGTACTTC,CASSSGLAALQETQYF
TRBD2,TRBJ2-1,TRBV7-2,.,TGTGCCAGCAGAGAAGCGGGAGGGCGTGAGCAGTTCTTC,CASREAGGREQFF
TRBD2,TRBJ2-1,TRBV27,.,TGTGCCAGCAGTCGCCTTAGCGGGGGCTCCTACAATGAGCAGTTCTTC,CASSRLSGGSYNEQFF
.,TRBJ2-7,TRBV5-1,.,TGCGCCAGCAGCGTAACAGGGTCCGAGCAGTACTTC,CASSVTGSEQYF
.,TRBJ1-5,TRBV27,.,TGTGCCAGCAGTTTAAGCGGGAATAGCAATCAGCCCCAGCATTTT,CASSLSGNSNQPQHF
TRBD1,TRBJ2-6,TRBV5-6,.,TGTGCCAGCAGCTTTCCGCCGGGACAGGGTATCTTCGGGGCCAACGTCCTGACTTTC,CASSFPPGQGIFGANVLTF
.,TRBJ2-7,TRBV27,.,TGTGCCAGCAGTTTGGAGGGGCATCTACGAGGGCAGTACTTC,CASSLEGHLRGQYF
.,TRBJ2-3,TRBV5-1,.,TGCGCCAGCAGCTTACAGGGTCCAGATACGCAGTATTTT,CASSLQGPDTQYF
TRBD1,TRBJ2-7,TRBV9,.,TGTGCCAGCAGCCCCGGGACAGGGAACGAGCAGTACTTC,CASSPGTGNEQYF
TRBD1,TRBJ1-2,TRBV27,.,TGTGCCAGCAGTTCCAGGGGGCGAGTTAATGGCTACACCTTC,CASSSRGRVNGYTF
.,TRBJ2-3,TRBV5-6,.,TGTGCTAGCAGCACCCGGACGGGGGACACAGATACGCAGTATTTT,CASSTRTGDTDTQYF
TRBD2,TRBJ2-1,TRBV9,.,TGTGCCAGCAGCGTCGCTAGCGGGAATGGGAATGAGCAGTTCTTC,CASSVASGNGNEQFF
TRBD1,TRBJ1-1,TRBV19,.,TGTGCCAGTAGTACCGGGGACAGGGGAGGCACTGAAGCTTTCTTT,CASSTGDRGGTEAFF
.,TRBJ2-5,TRBV5-1,.,TGCGCCAGCAGCTTGGATGGGGGGCAAGAGACCCAGTACTTC,CASSLDGGQETQYF
TRBD1,TRBJ2-7,TRBV2,.,TGTGCCAGCAGGGGACAGGGAGCCTACGAGCAGTACTTC,CASRGQGAYEQYF